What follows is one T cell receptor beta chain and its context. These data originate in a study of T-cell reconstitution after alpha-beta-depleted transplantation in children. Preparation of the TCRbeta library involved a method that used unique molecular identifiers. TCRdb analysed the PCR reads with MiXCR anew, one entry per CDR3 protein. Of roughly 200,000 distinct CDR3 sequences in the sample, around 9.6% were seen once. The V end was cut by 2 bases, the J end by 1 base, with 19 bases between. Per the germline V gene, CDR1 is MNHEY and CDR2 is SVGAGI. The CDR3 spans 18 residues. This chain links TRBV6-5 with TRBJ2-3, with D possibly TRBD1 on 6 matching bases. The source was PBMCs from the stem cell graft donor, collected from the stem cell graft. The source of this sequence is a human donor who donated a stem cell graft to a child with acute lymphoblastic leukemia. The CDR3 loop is CASSYDPGAFLGTDTQYF. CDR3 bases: TGTGCCAGCAGTTACGATCCAGGGGCGTTTCTCGGCACAGATACGCAGTATTTT.